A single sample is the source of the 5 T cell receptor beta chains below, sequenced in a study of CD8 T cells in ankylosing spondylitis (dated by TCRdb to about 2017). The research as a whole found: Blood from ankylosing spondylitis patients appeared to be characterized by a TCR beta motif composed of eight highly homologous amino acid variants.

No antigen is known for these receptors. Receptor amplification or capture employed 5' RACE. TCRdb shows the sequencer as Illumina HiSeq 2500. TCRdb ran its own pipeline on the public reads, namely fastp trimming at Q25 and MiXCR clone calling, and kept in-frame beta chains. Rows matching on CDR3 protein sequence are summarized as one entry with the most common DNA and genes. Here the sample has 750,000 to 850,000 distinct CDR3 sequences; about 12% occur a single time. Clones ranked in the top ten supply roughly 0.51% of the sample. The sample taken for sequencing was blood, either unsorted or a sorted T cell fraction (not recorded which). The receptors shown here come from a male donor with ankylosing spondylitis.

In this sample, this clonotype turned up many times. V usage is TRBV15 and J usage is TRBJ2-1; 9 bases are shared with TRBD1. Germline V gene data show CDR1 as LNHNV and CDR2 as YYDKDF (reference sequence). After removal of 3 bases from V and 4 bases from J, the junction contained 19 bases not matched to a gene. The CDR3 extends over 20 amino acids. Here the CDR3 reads CATSSRGQGSRMTLYNEQFF. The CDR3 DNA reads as TGTGCCACCAGCAGCCGGGGACAGGGATCTCGGATGACCCTTTACAATGAGCAGTTCTTC. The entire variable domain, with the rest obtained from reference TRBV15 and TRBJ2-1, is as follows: DAMVIQNPRYQVTQFGKPVTLSCSQTLNHNVMYWYQQKSSQAPKLLFHYYDKDFNNEADTPDNFQSRRPNTSFCFLDIRSPGLGDTAMYLCATSSRGQGSRMTLYNEQFFGPGTRLTVL.

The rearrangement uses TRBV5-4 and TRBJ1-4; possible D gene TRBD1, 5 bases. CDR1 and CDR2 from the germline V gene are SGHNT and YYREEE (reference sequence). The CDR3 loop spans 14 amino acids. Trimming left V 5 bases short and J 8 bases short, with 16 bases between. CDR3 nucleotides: TGTGCCAGCAGTCCCGGGACGGCTCCCGAAAAACTGTTTTTT. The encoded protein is CASSPGTAPEKLFF.

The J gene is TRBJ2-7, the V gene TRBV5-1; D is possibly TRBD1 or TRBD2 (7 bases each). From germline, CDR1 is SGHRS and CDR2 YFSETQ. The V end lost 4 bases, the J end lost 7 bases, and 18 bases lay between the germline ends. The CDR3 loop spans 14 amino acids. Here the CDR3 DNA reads TGCGCCAGCAGCAAGGGACAGTGGGAGGGGGAGCAGTACTTC. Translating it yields CASSKGQWEGEQYF.

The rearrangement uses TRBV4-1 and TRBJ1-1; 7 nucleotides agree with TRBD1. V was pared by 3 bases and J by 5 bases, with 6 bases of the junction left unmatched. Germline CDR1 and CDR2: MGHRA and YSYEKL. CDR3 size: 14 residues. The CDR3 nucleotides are TGCGCCAGCAGCCAGACAGGGTCGCGTACTGAAGCTTTCTTT. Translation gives CASSQTGSRTEAFF.

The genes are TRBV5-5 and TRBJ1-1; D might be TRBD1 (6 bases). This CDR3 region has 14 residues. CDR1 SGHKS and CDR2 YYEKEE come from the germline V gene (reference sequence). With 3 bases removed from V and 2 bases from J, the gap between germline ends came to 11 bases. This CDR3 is CASSWGAANTEAFF. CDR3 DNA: TGTGCCAGCAGCTGGGGGGCGGCCAACACTGAAGCTTTCTTT. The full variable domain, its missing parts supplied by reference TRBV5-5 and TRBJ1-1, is DAGVTQSPTHLIKTRGQQVTLRCSPISGHKSVSWYQQVLGQGPQFIFQYYEKEERGRGNFPDRFSARQFPNYSSELNVNALLLGDSALYLCASSWGAANTEAFFGQGTRLTVV.